This TCR beta chain came from a study of T cell responses to AZD1222 COVID-19 vaccine. The table came from immunoSEQ multiplex PCR; TCRdb's copy has only in-frame clones and leaves some out. Of about 180,000 clones in the sample, 90% to 95% were seen once. V gave up 3 bases and J gave up 2 bases; unmatched junction bases: 3. Germline CDR1 and CDR2: MNHNS and SASEGT. The CDR3 spans 14 residues. The specimen comprised peripheral blood, sampled 28 days after the second dose of the MenACWY control vaccine. The gene calls are TRBV6-1 and TRBJ2-7, with 8 positions matching TRBD2. This TCR came from an adult who received the MenACWY meningococcal vaccine as a control. The CDR3 reads CASSDGGGAYEQYF. CDR3 in DNA: TGTGCCAGCAGTGACGGGGGGGGAGCCTACGAGCAGTACTTC.